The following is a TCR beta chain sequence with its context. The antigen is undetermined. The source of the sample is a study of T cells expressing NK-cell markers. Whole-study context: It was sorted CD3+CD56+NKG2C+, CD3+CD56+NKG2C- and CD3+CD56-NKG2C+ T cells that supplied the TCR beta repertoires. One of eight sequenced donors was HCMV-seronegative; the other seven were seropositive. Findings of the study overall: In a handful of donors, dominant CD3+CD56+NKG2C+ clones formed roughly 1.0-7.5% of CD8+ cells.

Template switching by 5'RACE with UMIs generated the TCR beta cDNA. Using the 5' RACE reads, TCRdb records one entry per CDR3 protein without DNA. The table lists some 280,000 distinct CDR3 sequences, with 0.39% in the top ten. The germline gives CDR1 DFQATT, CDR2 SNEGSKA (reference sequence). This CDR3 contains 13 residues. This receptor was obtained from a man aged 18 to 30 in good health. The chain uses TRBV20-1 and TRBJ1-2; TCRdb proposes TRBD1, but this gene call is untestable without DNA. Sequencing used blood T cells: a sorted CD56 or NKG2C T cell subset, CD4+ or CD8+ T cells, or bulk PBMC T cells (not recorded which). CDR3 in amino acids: CSASWGVDYGYTF.